This T cell receptor (beta chain) was recorded in a study of cytomegalovirus exposure and HLA in healthy donors. Overall study results and limits: Among TCR beta chains of equal frequency, HLA-associated ones were more clonally expanded in a later analysis. Presence/absence analyses assumed roughly uniform sequencing depth across donors.

Comments on this clone: The antigen remains unidentified.

V gave up 4 bases and J gave up 4 bases; unmatched junction bases: 8. CDR3 length: 17 residues. Germline CDR1 SGDLS, CDR2 YYNGEE. The PCR employed 60 Vbeta primers together with 13 Jbeta primers. Sequencing used immunoSEQ multiplex PCR; TCRdb keeps in-frame clones, though not all of them. The table includes about 90,000 clones, around 85% detected once. Sequencing was done on a sample of PBMCs. This TCR was recovered from a man aged 30 to 45 in good health and CMV-seronegative. The chain employs TRBV9 and TRBJ2-1; 13 bases match TRBD2. The CDR3 is CASSPEGLAGFYNEQFF. As DNA, the CDR3 is TGTGCCAGCAGCCCAGAGGGACTAGCGGGGTTTTACAATGAGCAGTTCTTC.